This T cell receptor (beta chain) was identified in a study of blood T cell repertoires in COVID-19. Study at large: Collection of acute and convalescent COVID-19 samples took place in the United States, Italy and Spain. Sample material is recorded as cDNA or gDNA derived from T cells, B-cell-depleted T cells, or PBMCs.

V lost 7 bases, J lost 0 bases, and 13 bases lay in between. Germline V CDR1 and CDR2: MNHEY, SMNVEV (reference sequence). The CDR3 spans 16 residues. Per the original data handling: Amplification of reference gene primers was used by the study to estimate nucleated cell counts. Here immunoSEQ multiplex PCR was the method, and the copy in TCRdb shows in-frame clones only, minus some. V, J and clone size were drawn from that table, and D and trimming were deduced from the DNA. The sample has a few hundred thousand clones, approximately 90% seen once. The chain combines TRBV27 with TRBJ1-6; no firm D call. This TCR was sampled from a woman in her 40s with acute COVID-19. Sequenced sample: PBMCs or T cells enriched from blood (not recorded which). DNA for the CDR3: TGTGCCAGCAAGAACAGCCCGAGCTCCTATAATTCACCCCTCCACTTT. Protein sequence: CASKNSPSSYNSPLHF.